Listed here are 23 T cell receptor beta chains from one sample, sequenced in a study of blood T cell repertoires in COVID-19. Profiled with immunoSEQ multiplex PCR; TCRdb holds only in-frame clones, not every one. Seen here are approximately 280,000 clones, roughly 88% observed once, and the top ten hold about 10%. Sequenced sample: peripheral blood. The source of these receptors is a woman in her seventies with acute or convalescent COVID-19.

J is TRBJ1-1 and V is TRBV5-1, with TRBD1 matching over 8 bases. The CDR3 has 16 amino acids. CDR1 and CDR2 (germline): SGHRS, YFSETQ. The V segment lost 3 bases and the J segment 0 bases; nucleotides outside the gene matches: 7. CDR3 residues: CASSSSLGQVNTEAFF. Here the CDR3 DNA reads TGCGCCAGCAGCTCTTCCCTGGGACAGGTGAACACTGAAGCTTTCTTT.

The rearrangement links TRBV7-6 to TRBJ2-7, with 9 bases that match TRBD1. The CDR3 runs 15 residues. Germline trimming cut 3 bases from V and 1 base from J; bases unmatched to any gene: 4. Germline loops: CDR1 SGHVS, CDR2 FNYEAQ. CDR3 nucleotides: TGTGCCAGCAGCTTGACCGGGACAGGGTCCTACGAGCAGTACTTC. Its translation is CASSLTGTGSYEQYF.

The chain links TRBV7-3 to TRBJ2-1; 10 bases agree with TRBD2. Germline V CDR1 and CDR2: SGHTA, FQGTGA. J gave up 7 bases and V 3 bases, and 6 bases lay outside the gene matches. CDR3 length: 15 amino acids. CDR3 amino acids: CASSFPGLALNEQFF. The CDR3 DNA follows: TGTGCCAGCAGCTTTCCGGGACTAGCGCTGAATGAGCAGTTCTTC.

The chain recombines TRBV18 with TRBJ2-7; 9 nucleotides align to TRBD1. The CDR3 has 15 residues. Germline values: CDR1 KGHSH, CDR2 LQKENI. V gave up 0 bases and J gave up 7 bases; unmatched junction bases: 7. The CDR3 DNA sequence: TGTGCCAGCTCACCACCTGGTCGACAGGGGGAAGAGCAGTACTTC. Protein sequence: CASSPPGRQGEEQYF. Full variable domain (outside the CDR3, taken from reference TRBV18 and TRBJ2-7): NAGVMQNPRHLVRRRGQEARLRCSPMKGHSHVYWYRQLPEEGLKFMVYLQKENIIDESGMPKERFSAEFPKEGPSILRIQQVVRGDSAAYFCASSPPGRQGEEQYFGPGTRLTVT.

This clone was found once. The V call is TRBV28, the J call TRBJ1-2; the match to TRBD1 covers 7 bases. The J segment lost 2 bases and the V segment lost 6 bases, leaving 6 bases of the junction unmatched. Per germline, CDR1 MDHEN and CDR2 SYDVKM. CDR3 length equals 14 residues. The CDR3 here is CASSPGGGNYGYTF. For the CDR3, the DNA is TGTGCCAGCAGCCCAGGGGGTGGAAACTATGGCTACACCTTC.

The chain recombines TRBV6-1 with TRBJ1-2; TRBD1 matches at 7 bases. After removal of 3 bases from V and 2 bases from J, the junction contained 9 bases not matched to a gene. This CDR3 region has 16 residues. Germline V gives CDR1 MNHNS, CDR2 SASEGT. The CDR3 region is CASSDPHRGANYGYTF. The CDR3 region has the DNA TGTGCCAGCAGTGATCCCCACAGGGGAGCAAACTATGGCTACACCTTC.

The CDR3 DNA sequence: TGTGCCAGTAGTGTGGGGACAGCCCTAGGGGAGCTGTTTTTT. Translated, it gives CASSVGTALGELFF. The rearrangement links TRBV19 to TRBJ2-2; the match to TRBD1 covers 7 bases. Germline CDR1 LNHDA, CDR2 SQIVND (reference sequence). The trim removed 5 bases at V and 8 bases at J, leaving 8 bases unmatched. The CDR3 loop spans 14 amino acids.

This sequence joins TRBV4-2 and TRBJ2-7; maybe TRBD1 (5 bases). This CDR3 contains 15 residues. The germline V gene encodes CDR1 LGHNA and CDR2 YNFKEQ. V gave up 1 base and J gave up 4 bases, with 14 bases separating them. CDR3 sequence: CASSQAHRSHYEQYF. CDR3 bases: TGTGCCAGCAGCCAAGCTCACAGGTCCCATTACGAGCAGTACTTC.

The chain links TRBV15 to TRBJ2-5, with 7 positions matching TRBD2. J gave up 3 bases and V 0 bases, and 4 bases lay outside the gene matches. The CDR3 is made up of 15 amino acids. Germline V gene lookup returns CDR1 LNHNV and CDR2 YYDKDF (reference sequence). The CDR3, as DNA: TGTGCCACCAGCAGAGATTGGGAGGGGAAAGAGACCCAGTACTTC. Its translation is CATSRDWEGKETQYF.

The V call is TRBV13, the J call TRBJ1-6, with D perhaps matching TRBD1 (5 bases). This CDR3 spans 14 amino acids. V was pared by 2 bases and J by 6 bases, with 8 bases between. The germline CDR1 and CDR2 sequences are PRHDT and FYEKMQ (reference sequence). CDR3 in amino acids: CASSLPGFNSPLHF. In DNA, the CDR3 is TGTGCCAGCAGCTTACCAGGGTTTAATTCACCCCTCCACTTT.

This rearrangement joins TRBV12-5 to TRBJ2-1; maybe TRBD1 (5 bases). This CDR3 contains 12 residues. CDR1 and CDR2 from the germline V gene are LGHNT and FRNRAP. V shed 2 bases and J shed 10 bases, with 9 bases lying between them. DNA of the CDR3: TGTGCTAGTGGTTTGCCCCAGGGCGAGCAGTTCTTC. Its translation is CASGLPQGEQFF.

The V call is TRBV18, the J call TRBJ1-3; D gene uncertain. Germline V gives CDR1 KGHSH, CDR2 LQKENI. The CDR3 is 12 amino acids. The V end was cut by 6 bases, the J end by 5 bases, with 8 bases between. The CDR3 protein is CASSPDRNTIYF. CDR3 coding DNA: TGTGCCAGCTCCCCAGACAGAAACACCATATATTTT.

The rearrangement links TRBV5-1 to TRBJ1-1; no clear D gene. Trimming pared 0 bases from V and 0 bases from J, leaving 9 bases between. CDR1 is SGHRS, CDR2 YFSETQ, per germline. The CDR3 is 15 residues long. This chain's CDR3 is CASSLGRQLNTEAFF. For the CDR3, the DNA is TGCGCCAGCAGCTTGGGGCGGCAGCTGAACACTGAAGCTTTCTTT. The whole variable domain, filled in from reference TRBV5-1 and TRBJ1-1, reads KAGVTQTPRYLIKTRGQQVTLSCSPISGHRSVSWYQQTPGQGLQFLFEYFSETQRNKGNFPGRFSGRQFSNSRSEMNVSTLELGDSALYLCASSLGRQLNTEAFFGQGTRLTVV.

The chain recombines TRBV3-1 (or the pseudogene TRBV3-2) with TRBJ2-5, with 7 bases aligning to TRBD1. This CDR3 has 17 amino acids. Trimming cost V 4 bases and J 0 bases; bases outside gene matches: 11. Germline assignment: CDR1 LGHDT and CDR2 YNNKEL (reference sequence). The DNA of the CDR3 is TGTGCCAGCAGCCTCCTCGGGGTGCAGGGGGACCAAGAGACCCAGTACTTC. Its protein product is CASSLLGVQGDQETQYF.

The J gene is TRBJ2-2, the V gene TRBV18, with D tentatively TRBD1 (5 bases). This CDR3 comprises 15 residues. Germline V gives CDR1 KGHSH, CDR2 LQKENI. V dropped 1 base and J dropped 1 base, with 7 bases sitting between them. The CDR3 loop is CASSPLTENTGELFF. The CDR3 nucleotides read TGTGCCAGCTCACCACTGACAGAGAACACCGGGGAGCTGTTTTTT.

The chain employs TRBV12-3 or TRBV12-4 and TRBJ2-1; no clear D gene. The V gene lost 8 bases and the J gene lost 4 bases, with 12 bases spanning the gap. The CDR3 contains 13 residues. The CDR3 here is CASAGSPYNEQFF. Here the CDR3 DNA reads TGTGCCAGCGCAGGTTCCCCTTACAATGAGCAGTTCTTC.

This clone is a singleton in its sample. The DNA for the CDR3 is TGTGCCAGCACCCCGGACAGGGGGACTGGCAATGAGCAGTTCTTC. It yields the protein CASTPDRGTGNEQFF. The chain has TRBV7-2 and TRBJ2-1, with 10 nucleotides matching TRBD1. The CDR3 runs 15 residues. V shed 7 bases, J shed 6 bases, and the junction held 9 bases outside the gene matches. Germline V gene sequence: CDR1 SGHTA, CDR2 FQGNSA.

Concerning this clone: The identical CDR3 is also encoded by other nucleotide sequences in the sample. This chain uses TRBV2 with TRBJ2-3; 8 bases agree with TRBD1. V lost 5 bases to trimming and J lost 1 base; unmatched junction nucleotides: 2. The CDR3 runs to 14 residues. Per germline, CDR1 SNHLY and CDR2 FYNNEI. The CDR3 is CASSWGQGTDTQYF. CDR3 coding DNA: TGTGCCAGCAGTTGGGGACAGGGCACAGATACGCAGTATTTT. Variable domain in full (rest from reference TRBV2 and TRBJ2-3): EPEVTQTPSHQVTQMGQEVILRCVPISNHLYFYWYRQILGQKVEFLVSFYNNEISEKSEIFDDQFSVERPDGSNFTLKIRSTKLEDSAMYFCASSWGQGTDTQYFGPGTRLTVL.

The chain combines TRBV6-6 with TRBJ1-3, with 7 bases lining up with TRBD1. Looked up from germline, CDR1 is MNHNY and CDR2 is SVGAGI (reference sequence). CDR3 length: 14 residues. V trimming: 10 bases; J trimming: 0 bases; junction bases outside the gene matches: 6. The CDR3 bases are TGTGCCACATCGGACAGGACCTCTGGAAACACCATATATTTT. It yields the protein CATSDRTSGNTIYF.

This chain joins TRBV5-4 and TRBJ2-7; TRBD2 might be the D (5 bases). V lost 2 bases, J lost 3 bases, and 15 bases lay in between. The CDR3 has 15 amino acids. CDR1 and CDR2 (germline): SGHNT, YYREEE (reference sequence). CDR3 coding DNA: TGTGCCAGCAGCTTATTAGGTCGGGCGGGCTACGAGCAGTACTTC. As protein: CASSLLGRAGYEQYF. The full variable domain, in which reference TRBV5-4 and TRBJ2-7 provide the parts outside the CDR3, is ETGVTQSPTHLIKTRGQQVTLRCSSQSGHNTVSWYQQALGQGPQFIFQYYREEENGRGNFPPRFSGLQFPNYSSELNVNALELDDSALYLCASSLLGRAGYEQYFGPGTRLTVT.

This clone was seen a handful of times. The V call is TRBV10-3, the J call TRBJ1-5, with a possible D match to TRBD1 (5 bases). Trimming stripped 10 bases from V and 0 bases from J, with 13 bases between. CDR1 and CDR2 (germline): ENHRY, SYGVKD. The CDR3 spans 14 residues. CDR3 coding DNA: TGTGCCAGCGGGACGGGCCTTAGCAATCAGCCCCAGCATTTT. Its protein product is CASGTGLSNQPQHF.

This clone was seen a single time. The chain has TRBV5-1 and TRBJ2-5; D might be TRBD1 (6 bases). Trimming cost V 4 bases and J 5 bases, with 15 bases left between them. Germline loops: CDR1 SGHRS, CDR2 YFSETQ. The CDR3 is made up of 14 amino acids. The CDR3 DNA sequence: TGCGCCAGCAGCGTGGCAGGGGCCGGGGAGACCCAGTACTTC. Its translation: CASSVAGAGETQYF.

The chain joins TRBV6-5 to TRBJ2-7; 7 positions match TRBD1. This CDR3 is 14 amino acids long. Germline CDR1 is MNHEY and CDR2 is SVGAGI. J was trimmed by 3 bases and V by 0 bases; bases with no gene match: 2. The CDR3 bases are TGTGCCAGCAGTTACTCGTGGGACAGCTACGAGCAGTACTTC. Translating it yields CASSYSWDSYEQYF.